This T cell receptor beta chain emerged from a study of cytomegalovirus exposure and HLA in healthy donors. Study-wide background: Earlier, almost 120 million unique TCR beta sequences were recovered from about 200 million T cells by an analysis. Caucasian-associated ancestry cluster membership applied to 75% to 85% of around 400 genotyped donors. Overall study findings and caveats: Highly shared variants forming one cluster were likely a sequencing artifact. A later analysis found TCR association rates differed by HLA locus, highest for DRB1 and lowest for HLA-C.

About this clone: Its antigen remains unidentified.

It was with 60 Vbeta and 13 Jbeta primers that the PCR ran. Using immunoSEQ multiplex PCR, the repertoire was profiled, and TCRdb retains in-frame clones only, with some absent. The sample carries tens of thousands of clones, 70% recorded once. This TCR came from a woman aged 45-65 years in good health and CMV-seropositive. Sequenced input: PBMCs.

CDR3 bases: TGTGCCAGTAGCTCACCCCCCCAAGCGGGAGTGTCCAATGAGCAGTTCTTC. It yields the protein CASSSPPQAGVSNEQFF. The chain employs TRBV19 and TRBJ2-1; 8 nucleotides agree with TRBD2. CDR3 size: 17 residues. Germline trimming cut 6 bases from V and 6 bases from J; bases unmatched to any gene: 16. CDR1 and CDR2 from the germline V gene are LNHDA and SQIVND (reference sequence). The full variable domain, rest sourced from reference TRBV19 and TRBJ2-1, is DGGITQSPKYLFRKEGQNVTLSCEQNLNHDAMYWYRQDPGQGLRLIYYSQIVNDFQKGDIAEGYSVSREKKESFPLTVTSAQKNPTAFYLCASSSPPQAGVSNEQFFGPGTRLTVL.